These 14 T cell receptor beta chains share one sample of origin, sequenced in a study of T cell repertoires in cytomegalovirus infection. TCRdb recomputed calls from the reads with MiXCR, one row per CDR3 protein. The sample shows approximately 400,000 distinct CDR3 sequences, under 40% of them seen only once. The source material was PBMCs. These receptors all stem from a human donor in good health (CMV status not recorded). Some clones in this sample may be carry-over from other donors' samples.

Note on this clonotype: The CDR3 does not end in the conserved phenylalanine or tryptophan, so this is likely a read error. This rearrangement joins TRBV10-3 to TRBJ2-7, with a weak D call TRBD1 (5 bases). The CDR3 length is 13 residues. V shed 7 bases and J shed 0 bases, with 10 bases lying between them. CDR1 is ENHRY and CDR2 is SYGVKD in the germline V gene. The CDR3 DNA sequence: TGTGCCATCAACCCAGGACACTCCTACGAGCAGTACTTA. Protein sequence: CAINPGHSYEQYL.

A note on this clonotype: The germline gene is not matched at one end of the junction; a read error may be the cause. The chain links TRBV27 to TRBJ2-1; TRBD2 matches at 11 bases. The CDR3 spans 15 residues. Germline CDR1 is MNHEY and CDR2 is SMNVEV (reference sequence). CDR3 sequence: CDSSLTSGGGNEPFF. The CDR3 DNA reads TGTGACAGCAGTCTTACTAGCGGGGGTGGCAATGAGCCGTTCTTC.

In this sample, this clonotype turned up many times. The V gene is TRBV11-2, the J gene TRBJ2-3; possibly TRBD1 or TRBD2 for D (6 bases each). Trimming left V 1 base short and J 7 bases short, with 9 bases between. This CDR3 is built from 13 residues. Germline lookup yields CDR1 SGHAT and CDR2 FQNNGV. CDR3 nucleotides: TGTGCCAGCAGCTTAGGGGGGGCCTATACGCAGTATTTT. Translating gives CASSLGGAYTQYF. The whole variable domain, filled in from reference TRBV11-2 and TRBJ2-3, reads EAGVAQSPRYKIIEKRQSVAFWCNPISGHATLYWYQQILGQGPKLLIQFQNNGVVDDSQLPKDRFSAERLKGVDSTLKIQPAKLEDSAVYLCASSLGGAYTQYFGPGTRLTVL.

The chain employs TRBV20-1 and TRBJ1-6, with 8 positions matching TRBD1. The germline gives CDR1 DFQATT, CDR2 SNEGSKA (reference sequence). The CDR3 runs 14 residues. J lost 10 bases, V lost 5 bases, and 10 bases had no gene match. CDR3 region: CSAPQGERGSPLHF. CDR3 sequence (DNA): TGCAGTGCTCCACAGGGGGAACGGGGCTCACCCCTCCACTTT.

This clonotype was observed a few times. V gene TRBV14 combines with J gene TRBJ2-5; no reliable D call. V was shortened by 0 bases and J by 12 bases, with 14 bases between the two germline ends. The CDR3 sequence is 13 residues long. The germline gives CDR1 SGHDN, CDR2 FVKESK. The CDR3 region is CASSQDLGSPKYF. The CDR3 DNA sequence: TGTGCCAGCAGCCAAGATCTCGGATCGCCGAAGTACTTC.

This clonotype showed up just a few times. The gene calls are TRBV12-3 or TRBV12-4 and TRBJ2-7; 7 bases fit TRBD1. The CDR3 has 16 amino acids. V gave up 5 bases and J gave up 3 bases; unmatched junction bases: 13. The CDR3 loop is CASSKTGQIMIYEQYF. In DNA form, the CDR3 reads TGTGCCAGCAGTAAAACGGGACAGATTATGATCTACGAGCAGTACTTC.

This clonotype was observed a few times. The V gene is TRBV7-9, the J gene TRBJ1-2; possibly TRBD1 for D (6 bases). Germline V CDR1 and CDR2: SEHNR, FQNEAQ (reference sequence). This CDR3 contains 16 residues. The V gene lost 6 bases and the J gene lost 1 base, with 18 bases spanning the gap. The CDR3 DNA is TGTGCCAGCAGTTCCAGGGGAGGGCAGGGTAACTATGGCTACACCTTC. Residues: CASSSRGGQGNYGYTF.

This clonotype was observed at least ten times. The chain combines TRBV7-3 with TRBJ1-6; possibly TRBD1 for D (6 bases). This CDR3 is 16 amino acids long. V lost 5 bases, J lost 7 bases, and 18 bases lay in between. CDR1 and CDR2 (germline): SGHTA, FQGTGA. CDR3 loop: CASSRFPGAKNSPLHF. CDR3 bases: TGTGCCAGCAGCCGTTTCCCGGGGGCGAAGAATTCACCCCTCCACTTT.

Points on this clonotype: A single base separates this from a much larger clone, so it may be a read error. The chain has TRBV7-2 and TRBJ2-1; D call uncertain. Trimming cost V 5 bases and J 10 bases, with 21 bases left between them. The CDR3 length is 15 residues. Germline V CDR1 and CDR2: SGHTA, FQGNSA. The CDR3 DNA is TGTGCCAGCAGCCAAGCGCCGCTATCAATAACGGAGCAGTTCTTC. Encoded protein: CASSQAPLSITEQFF.

This clonotype has at least ten counts. The chain combines TRBV7-2 with TRBJ2-7; 9 bases are a match to TRBD2. The CDR3 runs 19 residues. Germline trimming cut 0 bases from V and 11 bases from J; bases unmatched to any gene: 23. Germline CDR1 reads SGHTA; CDR2 reads FQGNSA. The CDR3 here is CASSLAQARVGVAGAREYF. Written as DNA, the CDR3 is TGTGCCAGCAGCTTAGCGCAGGCCCGAGTTGGGGTAGCGGGGGCCCGGGAGTACTTC.

This clonotype showed up many times. The chain has TRBV12-3 or TRBV12-4 and TRBJ2-7; a possible D gene is TRBD1 (5 bases). V dropped 1 base and J dropped 2 bases, with 9 bases sitting between them. This CDR3 has 14 amino acids. This chain's CDR3 is CASSLGKGTYEQYF. The CDR3 nucleotides read TGTGCCAGCAGTTTAGGCAAGGGGACCTACGAGCAGTACTTC.

Remarks on this clonotype: At one end the junction does not follow the germline gene, possibly because of a read error. The genes are TRBV6-2 or TRBV6-3 and TRBJ2-4, with 11 nucleotides matching TRBD2. The CDR3 has 15 amino acids. The germline gives CDR1 MNHEY, CDR2 SVGEGT. CDR3 protein: CASRTSGGPKNIKYF. DNA for the CDR3: TGTGCCAGCAGAACTAGCGGGGGCCCCAAAAACATTAAGTACTTC.

This clonotype has only one observation. V and J are TRBV11-2 and TRBJ2-7; D remains ambiguous. The germline V gene encodes CDR1 SGHAT and CDR2 FQNNGV. Deletions cut 1 base from V and 3 bases from J, with 13 bases between. CDR3 length: 15 amino acids. CDR3 sequence reads: CASSLVPIVGYEQYF. In nucleotides, the CDR3 is TGTGCCAGCAGCTTAGTCCCCATAGTAGGCTACGAGCAGTACTTC.

This clonotype was observed many times. V is TRBV4-1 and J is TRBJ2-2; D possibly matches TRBD1 or TRBD2 (5 bases each). Germline V gene sequence: CDR1 MGHRA, CDR2 YSYEKL. V lost 1 base and J 6 bases, leaving 15 bases between the germline ends. The CDR3 extends over 16 amino acids. This chain's CDR3 is CASSQGGIQGPGELFF. The CDR3 bases are TGCGCCAGCAGCCAAGGGGGGATACAAGGACCCGGGGAGCTGTTTTTT.